Each of the 14 T cell receptor beta chains below was sequenced from the same sample in a study of T cells in Graves' hyperthyroidism and ophthalmopathy. RNA transcripts served as the template for amplifying TCR beta CDR3 regions. With the HTBI primer set, the TCR CDR3 went through a first round of RT-PCR. One entry per CDR3 protein, called by TCRdb with MiXCR from the multiplex PCR reads. The sample has about 500,000 distinct CDR3 sequences; approximately 14% are singletons. The specimen sequenced was blood. All receptors come from a young woman with Graves' hyperthyroidism.

V gene TRBV12-3 or TRBV12-4 combines with J gene TRBJ2-7, with 9 bases fitting TRBD2. The CDR3 loop spans 18 amino acids. Germline trimming cut 6 bases from V and 1 base from J; bases unmatched to any gene: 16. CDR3 sequence: CASSPKAGSGRGSYEQYF. The CDR3 nucleotides read TGTGCCAGCAGCCCGAAAGCGGGTAGCGGGAGAGGATCCTACGAGCAGTACTTC.

A few counts support this clonotype. The V gene is TRBV29-1, the J gene TRBJ2-1; D is possibly TRBD2 (5 bases). CDR1 and CDR2 (germline): SQVTM, ANQGSEA. The CDR3 extends over 15 amino acids. The CDR3 region has the DNA TGCACCCATTCGAGAGGGAGAGCCTCCTACAATGAGCAGTTCTTC. Residues: CTHSRGRASYNEQFF.

This clonotype was observed a handful of times. Written as DNA, the CDR3 is TGTGCCAGCAGTTTTGGGCCTCCCGGACGAGCTAACTATGGCTACACCTTC. The encoded protein is CASSFGPPGRANYGYTF. The V and J genes are TRBV27 and TRBJ1-2; D ambiguous. Germline CDR1 MNHEY, CDR2 SMNVEV (reference sequence). V shed 3 bases and J shed 0 bases, with 17 bases lying between them. This CDR3 has 17 residues.

This clonotype was picked up many times. CDR3 in DNA: TGTGGTGGGGCTAGCGGGACCCACGAGCAGTACTTC. This codes for CGGASGTHEQYF. The J gene is TRBJ2-7, the V gene TRBV30; 9 nucleotides match TRBD2. This CDR3 contains 12 residues. Germline CDR1 and CDR2: GTSNPN and SVGIG (reference sequence). The complete variable domain, with remaining parts taken from reference TRBV30 and TRBJ2-7, reads SQTIHQWPATLVQPVGSPLSLECTVEGTSNPNLYWYRQAAGRGLQLLFYSVGIGQISSEVPQNLSASRPQDRQFILSSKKLLLSDSGFYLCGGASGTHEQYFGPGTRLTVT.

This clonotype showed up just a few times. The V gene is TRBV19, the J gene TRBJ1-3, with D unresolved. CDR1 is LNHDA, CDR2 SQIVND, per germline (reference sequence). V shed 8 bases and J shed 0 bases, with 11 bases lying between them. The CDR3 runs to 14 residues. The chain's CDR3 is CASEIGRSGNTIYF. CDR3 DNA sequence: TGTGCCAGTGAAATCGGCCGCTCTGGAAACACCATATATTTT. Complete variable domain (other parts from reference TRBV19 and TRBJ1-3): DGGITQSPKYLFRKEGQNVTLSCEQNLNHDAMYWYRQDPGQGLRLIYYSQIVNDFQKGDIAEGYSVSREKKESFPLTVTSAQKNPTAFYLCASEIGRSGNTIYFGEGSWLTVV.

In regard to this clonotype: This clone may be a read error of a much larger clone one base away. This chain links TRBV4-2 with TRBJ2-5, with 8 bases lining up with TRBD2. The germline V gene has CDR1 LGHNA and CDR2 YNFKEQ. With 0 bases clipped from V and 10 bases from J, the junction kept 13 bases outside the gene matches. This CDR3 contains 16 residues. This CDR3 reads CASSQDSSGSGGIQYF. CDR3 bases: TGTGCCAGCAGCCAAGATTCGAGCGGGAGTGGAGGGATCCAGTACTTC.

This clonotype appeared many times. The CDR3 is CAWRGRVAKNIQYF. The DNA of the CDR3 is TGTGCCTGGAGAGGGCGGGTAGCCAAAAACATTCAGTACTTC. This chain uses TRBV30 with TRBJ2-4, with TRBD2 as a possible D gene (5 bases). The ends were cut back, 3 bases at V and 0 bases at J, with 9 bases in the middle. The germline V gene has CDR1 GTSNPN and CDR2 SVGIG (reference sequence). The CDR3 spans 14 residues.

At least ten counts were recorded for this clonotype. The V and J genes are TRBV7-2 and TRBJ2-3; TRBD1 might be the D (5 bases). CDR1 is SGHTA, CDR2 FQGNSA, per germline. This CDR3 comprises 15 residues. The germline V and J ends were trimmed by 2 bases and 0 bases, with 9 bases remaining between them. CDR3 region: CASSLYRLSTDTQYF. The CDR3, as DNA: TGTGCCAGCAGCTTATACAGGCTTAGCACAGATACGCAGTATTTT. The entire variable domain, with the rest obtained from reference TRBV7-2 and TRBJ2-3, is as follows: GAGVSQSPSNKVTEKGKDVELRCDPISGHTALYWYRQSLGQGLEFLIYFQGNSAPDKSGLPSDRFSAERTGGSVSTLTIQRTQQEDSAVYLCASSLYRLSTDTQYFGPGTRLTVL.

This clonotype occurred many times. V is TRBV5-1 and J is TRBJ2-7, with no clear D. V was clipped by 3 bases and J by 4 bases, with 8 bases between them. This CDR3 has 12 residues. The V gene's germline CDR1 is SGHRS and CDR2 YFSETQ. CDR3 residues: CASSSNYYEQYF. The CDR3 DNA is TGCGCCAGCAGCTCCAACTATTACGAGCAGTACTTC.

This clonotype was seen more than once but under ten times. The chain recombines TRBV20-1 with TRBJ1-5; D ambiguous. Trimming removed 3 bases at V and 0 bases at J, with 9 bases between. Germline CDR1 DFQATT, CDR2 SNEGSKA (reference sequence). The CDR3 extends over 14 amino acids. The CDR3 here is CSAREHSSNQPQHF. CDR3 nucleotides: TGCAGTGCTAGGGAACACTCTAGCAATCAGCCCCAGCATTTT.

This clonotype was recorded only once. The chain couples TRBV5-1 to TRBJ2-1; TRBD2 agrees at 7 bases. J lost 0 bases, V lost 5 bases, and 5 bases had no gene match. CDR1 is SGHRS and CDR2 is YFSETQ in the germline V gene. The CDR3 contains 15 residues. The chain's CDR3 is CASRPKRDSYNEQFF. CDR3 DNA: TGCGCCAGCAGACCTAAGCGGGACTCCTACAATGAGCAGTTCTTC.

Ten or more counts support this clonotype. The chain uses TRBV11-3 and TRBJ2-4; possible D gene TRBD1, 6 bases. Germline V gene data show CDR1 as SGHNT and CDR2 as YENEEA. The CDR3 has 17 amino acids. V lost 5 bases, J lost 0 bases, and 17 bases lay in between. The CDR3 DNA reads TGTGCCAGCAGCGCAAAACAGGGCGCCTTAGCCAAAAACATTCAGTACTTC. Translation: CASSAKQGALAKNIQYF.

This clonotype was counted many times. This chain joins TRBV28 and TRBJ1-2, with 7 bases identical to TRBD1. This CDR3 region has 15 residues. The V and J ends lost 6 bases and 1 base, in that order; junction bases with no gene match: 8. Per germline, CDR1 MDHEN and CDR2 SYDVKM. The CDR3 loop is CASSPGTEDNYGYTF. CDR3 nucleotides: TGTGCCAGCAGCCCCGGGACAGAGGATAACTATGGCTACACCTTC.

This clonotype was observed at least ten times. The J gene is TRBJ2-3, the V gene TRBV29-1, with 8 positions matching TRBD2. The ends lost 4 bases at V and 2 bases at J; junction bases unmatched: 8. The V gene's germline CDR1 is SQVTM and CDR2 ANQGSEA. The CDR3 length is 15 residues. DNA of the CDR3: TGCAGCGTTGTCTCTCAACTAGCGGTCACAGATACGCAGTATTTT. Translation gives CSVVSQLAVTDTQYF.